Below are 32 T cell receptor beta chains sequenced from a single sample in a study of cytomegalovirus exposure and HLA in healthy donors. PCR employed 60 Vbeta and 13 Jbeta primers. Assay: immunoSEQ multiplex PCR; the TCRdb copy retains only in-frame clones and omits some. Among some 130,000 clones listed, approximately 78% were seen once. Sample: PBMCs. The receptors were sampled from a woman aged 45-59 years in good health and CMV-seropositive.

This clone was picked up one time. The V and J genes are TRBV7-8 and TRBJ2-1; 7 positions agree with TRBD2. CDR3 size: 15 residues. Trimming cost V 2 bases and J 5 bases; bases outside gene matches: 6. Germline V gives CDR1 SGHVS, CDR2 FQNEAQ. The CDR3 bases are TGTGCCAGCAGCTTACAGCGGGGAGGCGACAATGAGCAGTTCTTC. Its protein product is CASSLQRGGDNEQFF. Together with reference TRBV7-8 and TRBJ2-1, the CDR3 gives the full variable domain: GAGVSQSPRYKVAKRGQDVALRCDPISGHVSLFWYQQALGQGPEFLTYFQNEAQLDKSGLPSDRFFAERPEGSVSTLKIQRTQQEDSAVYLCASSLQRGGDNEQFFGPGTRLTVL.

This clone was observed a single time. The V and J genes are TRBV7-8 and TRBJ2-3, with D maybe TRBD2 (6 bases). The V end lost 2 bases, the J end lost 2 bases, and 11 bases lay between the germline ends. The CDR3 contains 15 residues. CDR1 is SGHVS and CDR2 is FQNEAQ in the germline V gene. This CDR3 is CASSLPGTVTDTQYF. The CDR3 region has the DNA TGTGCCAGCAGCTTACCCGGGACTGTCACAGATACGCAGTATTTT.

A few counts support this clone. CDR3 protein: CASSQHPGQGFYEQYF. CDR3 nucleotide sequence: TGTGCCAGCAGCCAACACCCGGGACAGGGTTTTTACGAGCAGTACTTC. V is TRBV14 and J is TRBJ2-7, with 9 bases matching TRBD1. Germline V gene lookup returns CDR1 SGHDN and CDR2 FVKESK. This CDR3 is 16 amino acids long. Trimming cost V 2 bases and J 4 bases; bases outside gene matches: 9. Full variable domain (missing parts from reference TRBV14 and TRBJ2-7): EAGVTQFPSHSVIEKGQTVTLRCDPISGHDNLYWYRRVMGKEIKFLLHFVKESKQDESGMPNNRFLAERTGGTYSTLKVQPAELEDSGVYFCASSQHPGQGFYEQYFGPGTRLTVT.

Worth noting for this clone: This specimen includes other DNA sequences encoding the same CDR3. The chain combines TRBV6-6 with TRBJ1-4; D is perhaps TRBD1 (6 bases). Between the trimmed V and J ends, which lost 1 base and 5 bases, there was a span of 14 bases. The CDR3 spans 16 residues. CDR1 MNHNY and CDR2 SVGAGI come from the germline V gene (reference sequence). The CDR3 region has the DNA TGTGCCAGCAGTTACTTGACGACAGGTAGAAATGAAAAACTGTTTTTT. Protein sequence: CASSYLTTGRNEKLFF.

The rearrangement uses TRBV5-1 and TRBJ2-2; tentatively, D is TRBD1 (6 bases). The germline gives CDR1 SGHRS, CDR2 YFSETQ. The ends were cut back, 3 bases at V and 4 bases at J, with 16 bases in the middle. The CDR3 is 16 residues long. The CDR3 DNA reads as TGCGCCAGCAGCTCCGACAGGAGAGGGGGCACCGGGGAGCTGTTTTTT. Its translation: CASSSDRRGGTGELFF.

The gene calls are TRBV27 and TRBJ2-5; possibly TRBD1 for D (5 bases). The germline V and J ends were trimmed by 5 bases and 5 bases, with 12 bases remaining between them. This CDR3 is built from 13 residues. The germline V gene encodes CDR1 MNHEY and CDR2 SMNVEV (reference sequence). CDR3 amino acids: CASSLRVQETQYF. In nucleotides, the CDR3 is TGTGCCAGCAGTCTCAGGGTTCAGGAGACCCAGTACTTC.

J is TRBJ1-6 and V is TRBV28; D unclear. The CDR3 runs to 13 residues. Between the trimmed V and J ends, which lost 6 bases and 8 bases, there was a span of 11 bases. Germline assignment: CDR1 MDHEN and CDR2 SYDVKM. CDR3 in amino acids: CASRSRRYSPLHF. In nucleotides, the CDR3 is TGTGCCAGCAGGAGCCGGAGATATTCACCCCTCCACTTT.

The chain joins TRBV6-5 to TRBJ1-1, with D possibly TRBD1 on 5 matching bases. The V end lost 2 bases, the J end lost 4 bases, and 8 bases lay between the germline ends. The CDR3 is made up of 13 amino acids. Per the germline V gene, CDR1 is MNHEY and CDR2 is SVGAGI. Here the CDR3 reads CASSYDSLTEAFF. CDR3 bases: TGTGCCAGCAGTTACGACAGTCTCACTGAAGCTTTCTTT.

The chain combines TRBV2 with TRBJ1-4; 8 bases are shared with TRBD1. This CDR3 has 15 residues. The ends lost 7 bases at V and 8 bases at J; junction bases unmatched: 12. The germline V gene encodes CDR1 SNHLY and CDR2 FYNNEI. In DNA form, the CDR3 reads TGTGCCAGCATCCCGGACAGGGTCGGTTGGGAAAAACTGTTTTTT. Amino acid sequence: CASIPDRVGWEKLFF.

The V call is TRBV7-9, the J call TRBJ2-1, with D possibly being TRBD2 (5 bases). The CDR3 extends over 16 amino acids. Trimming pared 6 bases from V and 0 bases from J, leaving 15 bases between. Germline V lookup: CDR1 SEHNR, CDR2 FQNEAQ (reference sequence). The CDR3 DNA reads TGTGCCAGCAGTCTACTCCGGGGTACCTCCTACAATGAGCAGTTCTTC. Its translation is CASSLLRGTSYNEQFF.

This rearrangement joins TRBV5-5 to TRBJ2-7, with TRBD2 matching over 14 bases. J was trimmed by 7 bases and V by 4 bases; bases with no gene match: 10. Germline values: CDR1 SGHKS, CDR2 YYEKEE (reference sequence). This CDR3 is 16 amino acids long. In DNA form, the CDR3 reads TGTGCCAGCAGCGTAATGACTAGCGGGAGGGCGGAGGAGCAGTACTTC. As protein: CASSVMTSGRAEEQYF.

The chain links TRBV5-1 to TRBJ2-1, with TRBD2 matching over 13 bases. Germline lookup yields CDR1 SGHRS and CDR2 YFSETQ. J was trimmed by 8 bases and V by 4 bases; bases with no gene match: 18. The CDR3 extends over 19 amino acids. Written as DNA, the CDR3 is TGCGCCAGCAGCCGTGGACTAGCGGGAGAATGGGCAAAGGGCGATGAGCAGTTCTTC. This gives the protein CASSRGLAGEWAKGDEQFF.

V gene TRBV11-3 combines with J gene TRBJ2-1; 13 bases fit TRBD2. From germline, CDR1 is SGHNT and CDR2 YENEEA. This CDR3 is 16 amino acids long. V was clipped by 5 bases and J by 8 bases; unmatched bases: 9. In DNA form, the CDR3 reads TGTGCCAGCAGCCCCGGGACTAGCGGGATAGGCGATGAGCAGTTCTTC. It yields the protein CASSPGTSGIGDEQFF.

The chain carries TRBV25-1 and TRBJ1-2; tentative D call: TRBD1 (5 bases). Germline CDR1 reads MGHDK; CDR2 reads SYGVNS. Trimming left V 6 bases short and J 8 bases short, with 13 bases between. This CDR3 comprises 12 residues. This chain's CDR3 is CASSAGPLGYTF. The CDR3 DNA reads TGTGCCAGCAGCGCAGGGCCTCTGGGCTACACCTTC.

J is TRBJ2-2 and V is TRBV15; 7 bases fit TRBD2. The CDR3 is 15 residues long. J lost 3 bases, V lost 3 bases, and 4 bases had no gene match. Germline values: CDR1 LNHNV, CDR2 YYDKDF (reference sequence). CDR3 sequence (DNA): TGTGCCACCAGCAGGGGAGGGGCTTACACCGGGGAGCTGTTTTTT. It translates to CATSRGGAYTGELFF. The variable domain in full, with the rest retrieved from reference TRBV15 and TRBJ2-2, is DAMVIQNPRYQVTQFGKPVTLSCSQTLNHNVMYWYQQKSSQAPKLLFHYYDKDFNNEADTPDNFQSRRPNTSFCFLDIRSPGLGDTAMYLCATSRGGAYTGELFFGEGSRLTVL.

This clone has only a few counts. Other nucleotide sequences in the sample specify the same CDR3. This rearrangement joins TRBV9 to TRBJ2-3; 8 bases agree with TRBD2. Germline CDR1 SGDLS, CDR2 YYNGEE. The CDR3 sequence is 13 residues long. V lost 2 bases, J lost 6 bases, and 2 bases stayed unmatched. The CDR3 loop is CASSVSGGDTQYF. The CDR3 DNA is TGTGCCAGCAGCGTTTCGGGGGGGGATACGCAGTATTTT.

The chain employs TRBV9 and TRBJ2-1; D possibly corresponds to TRBD2 (5 bases). In germline, CDR1 is SGDLS, CDR2 YYNGEE. The CDR3 sequence is 13 residues long. V was cut by 2 bases and J by 5 bases, with 8 bases left in between. The DNA of the CDR3 is TGTGCCAGCAGCGTTGCGGGCAACAATGAGCAGTTCTTC. Its protein is CASSVAGNNEQFF.

The chain combines TRBV5-8 with TRBJ2-7; 7 bases map to TRBD1. This CDR3 comprises 15 residues. CDR1 is SGHTS and CDR2 is YDEGEE in the germline V gene. V trimming: 5 bases; J trimming: 3 bases; junction bases outside the gene matches: 11. Written as DNA, the CDR3 is TGTGCCAGCAGTTTTAACCGGGACAGCTACTACGAGCAGTACTTC. Translation gives CASSFNRDSYYEQYF.

The gene calls are TRBV2 and TRBJ1-5; 7 bases line up with TRBD1. In germline, CDR1 is SNHLY, CDR2 FYNNEI. The CDR3 loop spans 13 amino acids. V was clipped by 5 bases and J by 4 bases; unmatched bases: 2. For the CDR3, the DNA is TGTGCCAGCAGTTGGGACAGAAATCAGCCCCAGCATTTT. This encodes CASSWDRNQPQHF. Drawing the rest from reference TRBV2 and TRBJ1-5, the complete variable domain is EPEVTQTPSHQVTQMGQEVILRCVPISNHLYFYWYRQILGQKVEFLVSFYNNEISEKSEIFDDQFSVERPDGSNFTLKIRSTKLEDSAMYFCASSWDRNQPQHFGDGTRLSIL.

V and J are TRBV7-8 and TRBJ2-5, with a possible D match to TRBD2 (6 bases). Germline V CDR1 and CDR2: SGHVS, FQNEAQ. Trimming removed 5 bases at V and 2 bases at J, with 12 bases between. This CDR3 spans 14 amino acids. As DNA, the CDR3 is TGTGCCAGCAGCGCTGAGCGGGTACAAGAGACCCAGTACTTC. The encoded protein is CASSAERVQETQYF.

The chain is built from TRBV7-9 and TRBJ1-2; a weak D match, TRBD1 (6 bases). The V gene lost 1 base and the J gene lost 0 bases, with 9 bases spanning the gap. The CDR3 is made up of 15 amino acids. CDR1 SEHNR and CDR2 FQNEAQ come from the germline V gene (reference sequence). In DNA form, the CDR3 reads TGTGCCAGCAGCTTAGGGACAGATGCTAACTATGGCTACACCTTC. The encoded protein is CASSLGTDANYGYTF.

The chain uses TRBV4-1 and TRBJ1-3; 7 nucleotides match TRBD1. Trimming at V came to 4 bases and at J to 7 bases, leaving 10 bases not matched to a gene. CDR1 and CDR2 (germline): MGHRA, YSYEKL. This CDR3 contains 15 residues. The CDR3 loop is CASSRLTGFVNTIYF. The CDR3, as DNA: TGCGCCAGCAGCCGATTGACAGGGTTTGTTAACACCATATATTTT.

The genes are TRBV30 and TRBJ2-1; 7 positions match TRBD1. The V segment lost 1 base and the J segment 10 bases; nucleotides outside the gene matches: 7. The CDR3 loop spans 13 amino acids. Germline V gives CDR1 GTSNPN, CDR2 SVGIG (reference sequence). CDR3 DNA sequence: TGTGCCTGGAGTGGTAGGGGGCTGTTGGAGCAGTTCTTC. It encodes CAWSGRGLLEQFF.

The chain recombines TRBV19 with TRBJ1-2; D not certain. CDR1 and CDR2 from the germline V gene are LNHDA and SQIVND (reference sequence). Trimming pared 5 bases from V and 0 bases from J, leaving 7 bases between. The CDR3 is 13 amino acids. The CDR3 region has the DNA TGTGCCAGTAGTCAGGCGACTAACTATGGCTACACCTTC. This sequence encodes CASSQATNYGYTF.

The chain is built from TRBV7-3 and TRBJ2-7; 7 bases match TRBD1. The length of the CDR3 is 14 residues. Germline lookup yields CDR1 SGHTA and CDR2 FQGTGA. After removal of 3 bases from V and 4 bases from J, the junction contained 6 bases not matched to a gene. CDR3 sequence reads: CASSLGPGGYEQYF. The CDR3, as DNA: TGTGCCAGCAGCTTGGGTCCAGGGGGTTACGAGCAGTACTTC.

The genes are TRBV6-1 and TRBJ2-5, with D maybe TRBD2 (6 bases). Gene TRBJ2-7 matches the end of the DNA better, so the J call may be wrong. Germline V gives CDR1 MNHNS, CDR2 SASEGT. The CDR3 consists of 14 residues. Written as DNA, the CDR3 is TGTGCCAGCAGTGAGGCGGGGCCCCTCTACGAGCAGTACTTC. Translating gives CASSEAGPLYEQYF.

This chain connects TRBV2 to TRBJ1-1; 8 nucleotides line up with TRBD1. With V trimmed by 6 bases and J by 3 bases, 3 bases remained unmatched. Germline lookup yields CDR1 SNHLY and CDR2 FYNNEI. The CDR3 is made up of 13 amino acids. CDR3 sequence (DNA): TGTGCCAGCAGCGAACAGGGGGACACTGAAGCTTTCTTT. Translating it yields CASSEQGDTEAFF. Looking up the rest from reference TRBV2 and TRBJ1-1 gives the full variable domain: EPEVTQTPSHQVTQMGQEVILRCVPISNHLYFYWYRQILGQKVEFLVSFYNNEISEKSEIFDDQFSVERPDGSNFTLKIRSTKLEDSAMYFCASSEQGDTEAFFGQGTRLTVV.

V and J are TRBV6-5 and TRBJ2-7; no reliable D call. CDR3 length equals 10 residues. Deletions cut 8 bases from V and 3 bases from J, with 5 bases between. From germline, CDR1 is MNHEY and CDR2 SVGAGI. The CDR3 bases are TGTGCCAGCGGGCGCTACGAGCAGTACTTC. It encodes CASGRYEQYF.

The rearrangement links TRBV27 to TRBJ1-1; the match to TRBD1 covers 11 bases. The germline CDR1 and CDR2 sequences are MNHEY and SMNVEV (reference sequence). With 5 bases clipped from V and 1 base from J, the junction kept 6 bases outside the gene matches. This CDR3 spans 16 amino acids. The CDR3 bases are TGTGCCAGCAGTGCCGGACAGGGGGCCTGGAACACTGAAGCTTTCTTT. This codes for CASSAGQGAWNTEAFF.

This chain connects TRBV6-5 to TRBJ2-3, with TRBD2 as a possible D gene (5 bases). The CDR3 is made up of 13 amino acids. V was cut by 5 bases and J by 4 bases, with 10 bases left in between. The germline V gene encodes CDR1 MNHEY and CDR2 SVGAGI. The CDR3 loop reads CASSPAVPDTQYF. For the CDR3, the DNA is TGTGCCAGCAGTCCAGCGGTACCAGATACGCAGTATTTT.

CDR3 nucleotides: TGTGCCAGCTCACCAGGGGCTAGCGGGGCGTTCACAGATACGCAGTATTTT. It translates to CASSPGASGAFTDTQYF. This sequence joins TRBV18 and TRBJ2-3; 9 bases map to TRBD2. The CDR3 length is 17 residues. The V segment lost 2 bases and the J segment 2 bases; nucleotides outside the gene matches: 8. Germline V gene lookup returns CDR1 KGHSH and CDR2 LQKENI.

The chain couples TRBV2 to TRBJ2-7; possibly TRBD2 for D (6 bases). This CDR3 comprises 11 residues. V was shortened by 8 bases and J by 3 bases, with 8 bases between the two germline ends. Germline V gives CDR1 SNHLY, CDR2 FYNNEI. The CDR3 protein is CASGRNYEQYF. The DNA of the CDR3 is TGTGCCAGCGGGAGGAACTACGAGCAGTACTTC.